The 13 T cell receptor beta chains below were found in one sample sequenced in a study of response to subunit inactivated influenza vaccine (dated by TCRdb to 2016 to 2019). The receptor library was made with RT-PCR. The sequencer listed for this sample is Illumina HiSeq 2500. The public reads were reanalyzed by TCRdb: fastp trimming at Q25, MiXCR alignment, in-frame beta chains only. Rows merge per CDR3 protein into single entries with the most common DNA and genes. The sample contains 700,000 to 900,000 distinct CDR3 sequences, 21% of them found a single time. Roughly 10% of the sample comes from the top ten. The sample consisted of PBMCs from blood, taken less than 6 days after vaccination. The receptors shown here come from a man aged 45-65 years who received an inactivated influenza vaccine. Donor details come from another sample of the same person, matched by shared clones.

Only one count was recorded for this clonotype. One base away lies a much larger clone, so this may be a sequencing read error. The rearrangement links TRBV11-3 to TRBJ2-5, with D maybe TRBD2 (6 bases). Germline lookup yields CDR1 SGHNT and CDR2 YENEEA. This CDR3 has 14 residues. CDR3 residues: CASSLRESEETQHF. The CDR3 DNA follows: TGTGCCAGCAGCTTACGGGAGAGTGAAGAGACCCAGCACTTC. Full variable domain (missing parts from reference TRBV11-3 and TRBJ2-5): EAGVVQSPRYKIIEKKQPVAFWCNPISGHNTLYWYLQNLGQGPELLIRYENEEAVDDSQLPKDRFSAERLKGVDSTLKIQPAELGDSAVYLCASSLRESEETQHFGPGTRLLVL.

This sequence joins TRBV6-5 and TRBJ2-3, with 10 bases matching TRBD2. The V gene end was trimmed by 6 bases and the J gene end by 5 bases; junction bases not matched to a gene: 8. Germline V CDR1 and CDR2: MNHEY, SVGAGI. There are 15 residues in the CDR3. CDR3 in DNA: TGTGCCAGCAGGTATCTAGCGGGAGATGTAGATACGCAGTATTTT. Amino acid sequence: CASRYLAGDVDTQYF.

This clonotype was seen more than once but under ten times. V and J are TRBV3-1 and TRBJ1-1; a weak D match, TRBD1 (5 bases). The CDR3 covers 14 residues. V was clipped by 4 bases and J by 7 bases, with 16 bases between them. The germline V gene has CDR1 LGHDT and CDR2 YNNKEL (reference sequence). CDR3 amino acids: CASSLFSGQDEAFF. CDR3 DNA sequence: TGTGCCAGCAGCCTATTCTCAGGACAAGATGAAGCTTTCTTT.

The gene calls are TRBV5-6 and TRBJ2-6; unclear D gene. This CDR3 comprises 16 residues. Germline values: CDR1 SGHDT, CDR2 YYEEEE. Trimming stripped 3 bases from V and 1 base from J, with 11 bases between. CDR3 sequence reads: CASSSIAVSGANVLTF. CDR3 DNA sequence: TGTGCCAGCAGCTCAATCGCGGTATCTGGGGCCAACGTCCTGACTTTC.

This clonotype was seen more than once but under ten times. The CDR3 sequence is CASSLLTSTGLGHEQFF. The CDR3 region has the DNA TGTGCCAGCAGCCTACTAACATCGACAGGGTTAGGCCATGAGCAGTTCTTC. The chain has TRBV28 and TRBJ2-1, with TRBD1 identical over 7 bases. This CDR3 has 17 amino acids. The germline gives CDR1 MDHEN, CDR2 SYDVKM. The junction had 19 bases not matched to a gene; V was cut back by 6 bases and J by 8 bases.

This clonotype was found a few times. One end of the junction fails to match germline, which may point to a read error. The chain employs TRBV7-9 and TRBJ2-7, with TRBD1 matching over 9 bases. Germline V gene sequence: CDR1 SEHNR, CDR2 FQNEAQ (reference sequence). The CDR3 loop spans 12 amino acids. The CDR3 here is CASSREPGQGFF. CDR3 nucleotide sequence: TGTGCCAGCAGTCGAGAACCGGGACAGGGATTCTTC.

The chain carries TRBV7-2 and TRBJ2-3, with D possibly TRBD1 on 5 matching bases. Trimming stripped 2 bases from V and 2 bases from J, with 11 bases between. The V gene's germline CDR1 is SGHTA and CDR2 FQGNSA. The CDR3 sequence is 15 residues long. The CDR3 loop reads CASSLRRQSTDTQYF. CDR3 DNA: TGTGCCAGCAGCTTAAGGAGACAGTCCACAGATACGCAGTATTTT.

This chain joins TRBV6-2 or TRBV6-3 and TRBJ1-6; 12 nucleotides align to TRBD1. V was pared by 5 bases and J by 10 bases, with 12 bases of the junction left unmatched. Germline V lookup: CDR1 MNHEY, CDR2 SVGEGT. The CDR3 covers 17 residues. The chain's CDR3 is CASSQGQGAFGRSPLHF. Here the CDR3 DNA reads TGTGCCAGCAGTCAGGGACAGGGGGCGTTCGGACGGTCACCCCTCCACTTT.

This clonotype has a count of ten or more. V and J are TRBV7-2 and TRBJ1-5; D is unclear. CDR1 is SGHTA, CDR2 FQGNSA, per germline. This CDR3 region has 15 residues. V lost 5 bases, J lost 7 bases, and 18 bases lay in between. CDR3 amino acids: CASSLSRGVGQPQHF. CDR3 DNA sequence: TGTGCCAGCAGCCTCTCCCGCGGGGTCGGGCAGCCCCAGCATTTT.

This clonotype was counted a few times. This sequence joins TRBV5-1 and TRBJ1-1; D ambiguous. Germline V gene data show CDR1 as SGHRS and CDR2 as YFSETQ. This CDR3 spans 12 amino acids. V shed 3 bases and J shed 4 bases, with 7 bases lying between them. CDR3 nucleotides: TGCGCCAGCAGCTCAGCGGGCACTGAAGCTTTCTTT. Amino acids: CASSSAGTEAFF.

V is TRBV7-2 and J is TRBJ2-3, with D unclear. Trimming took 4 bases from V and 6 from J, leaving 14 bases between them. Germline V gives CDR1 SGHTA, CDR2 FQGNSA. The CDR3 runs 14 residues. The DNA for the CDR3 is TGTGCCAGCAGCTGGACCCCCAGCCTGGATACGCAGTATTTT. Protein sequence: CASSWTPSLDTQYF.

This chain connects TRBV6-4 to TRBJ1-1; tentatively, D is TRBD1 (5 bases). The CDR3 length is 13 residues. V dropped 3 bases and J dropped 3 bases, with 8 bases sitting between them. The germline CDR1 and CDR2 sequences are MRHNA and SNTAGT. This CDR3 is CASSEGRDTEAFF. CDR3 in DNA: TGTGCCAGCAGTGAGGGCAGGGACACTGAAGCTTTCTTT.

Many counts were recorded for this clonotype. The V and J genes are TRBV15 and TRBJ1-5, with 7 bases fitting TRBD1. The CDR3 is 15 amino acids. Trimming took 3 bases from V and 0 from J; bases not matched to a gene: 2. Germline values: CDR1 LNHNV, CDR2 YYDKDF (reference sequence). The CDR3 here is CATSRDRFSNQPQHF. CDR3 sequence (DNA): TGTGCCACCAGCAGGGACAGGTTTAGCAATCAGCCCCAGCATTTT.